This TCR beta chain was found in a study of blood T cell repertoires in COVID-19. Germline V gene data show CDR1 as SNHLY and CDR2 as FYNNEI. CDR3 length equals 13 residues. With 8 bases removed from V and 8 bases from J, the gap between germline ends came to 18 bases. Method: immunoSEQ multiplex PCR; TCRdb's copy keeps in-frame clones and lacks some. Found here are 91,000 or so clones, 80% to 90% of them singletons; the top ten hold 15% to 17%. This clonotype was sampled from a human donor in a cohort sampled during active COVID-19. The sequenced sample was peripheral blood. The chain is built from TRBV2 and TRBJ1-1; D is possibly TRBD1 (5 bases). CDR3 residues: CASCTTGGMEAFF. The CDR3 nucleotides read TGTGCCAGCTGCACTACAGGAGGGATGGAAGCTTTCTTT.